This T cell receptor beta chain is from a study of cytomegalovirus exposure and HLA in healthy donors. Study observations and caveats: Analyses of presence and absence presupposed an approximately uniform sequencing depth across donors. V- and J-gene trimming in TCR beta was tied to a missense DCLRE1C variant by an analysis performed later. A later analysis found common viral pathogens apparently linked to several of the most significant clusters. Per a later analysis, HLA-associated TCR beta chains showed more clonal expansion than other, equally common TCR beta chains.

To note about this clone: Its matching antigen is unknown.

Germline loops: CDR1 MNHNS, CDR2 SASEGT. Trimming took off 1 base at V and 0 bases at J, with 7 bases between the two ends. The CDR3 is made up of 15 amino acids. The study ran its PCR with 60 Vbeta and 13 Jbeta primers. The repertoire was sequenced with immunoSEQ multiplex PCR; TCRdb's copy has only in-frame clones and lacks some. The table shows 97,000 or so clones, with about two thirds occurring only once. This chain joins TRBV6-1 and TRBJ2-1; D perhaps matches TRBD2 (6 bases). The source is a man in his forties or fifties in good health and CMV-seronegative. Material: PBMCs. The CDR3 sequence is CASSEVGSSYNEQFF. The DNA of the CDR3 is TGTGCCAGCAGTGAAGTCGGGAGCTCCTACAATGAGCAGTTCTTC.